This T cell receptor (beta chain) is drawn from a study of CD4+ T cells in melanoma. Sequencing used immunoSEQ multiplex PCR; TCRdb keeps in-frame clones, though not all of them. This sample carries some 20,000 clones, 83% of them seen once, and the ten largest clones take around 5.4%. Study-wide results and caveats: A reported correlation linked neoantigen-specific CD4+ T cells to CD8+, macrophage and B cell function. Neoantigen-specific CD4+ T cells in melanoma reportedly had diverse differentiation states.

On this clone: What it binds is unknown.

Trimming at V came to 6 bases and at J to 2 bases, leaving 5 bases not matched to a gene. CDR3 length: 14 residues. Germline assignment: CDR1 WSHSY and CDR2 SAAADI. Sequencing input: cells from a culture (not recorded whether cultured in vitro). V usage is TRBV10-2 and J usage is TRBJ2-5, with TRBD2 matching over 8 bases. This TCR was recovered from a human donor with melanoma. Written as DNA, the CDR3 is TGCGCCAGCAGCCGGGGGGGAGGGCAAGAGACCCAGTACTTC. Its protein product is CASSRGGGQETQYF.